These 8 T cell receptor beta chains were sequenced from one sample in a study of blood T cell repertoires in COVID-19. Some clones are missing from TCRdb's copy, which holds only in-frame ones; the method was immunoSEQ multiplex PCR. There are tens of thousands of clones in the sample; over 75% occur only once, and 9.7% lies in the top ten. Specimen: peripheral blood. These receptors all come from a human donor in a cohort sampled during active COVID-19.

This sequence joins TRBV7-9 and TRBJ2-3, with 11 nucleotides matching TRBD2. The V gene's germline CDR1 is SEHNR and CDR2 FQNEAQ (reference sequence). The CDR3 sequence is 14 residues long. V lost 7 bases, J lost 5 bases, and 5 bases stayed unmatched. This CDR3 reads CASTVSGRGDTQYF. CDR3 in DNA: TGTGCCAGCACGGTTAGCGGGAGGGGAGATACGCAGTATTTT.

The V gene is TRBV5-1, the J gene TRBJ1-4; 9 bases align to TRBD1. The CDR3 length is 15 residues. Germline V gives CDR1 SGHRS, CDR2 YFSETQ. J was trimmed by 7 bases and V by 4 bases; bases with no gene match: 8. CDR3 DNA: TGCGCCAGCAGCGACCCGGGACAGGGAGGTGAAAAACTGTTTTTT. Translated: CASSDPGQGGEKLFF.

V is TRBV18 and J is TRBJ1-5; TRBD1 agrees at 9 bases. Germline CDR1 and CDR2: KGHSH and LQKENI. V was clipped by 3 bases and J by 4 bases; unmatched bases: 1. The CDR3 runs 14 residues. CDR3 loop: CASSPTGGNQPQHF. Here the CDR3 DNA reads TGTGCCAGCTCACCGACAGGGGGAAATCAGCCCCAGCATTTT.

This chain joins TRBV18 and TRBJ2-5; D is uncertain. CDR3 size: 12 residues. Per the germline V gene, CDR1 is KGHSH and CDR2 is LQKENI. V gave up 2 bases and J gave up 5 bases, with 6 bases separating them. CDR3 coding DNA: TGTGCCAGCTCACCAGGGCCCGAGACCCAGTACTTC. Residues: CASSPGPETQYF.

The chain couples TRBV24-1 to TRBJ2-2; TRBD1 aligns across 9 bases. Per the germline V gene, CDR1 is KGHDR and CDR2 is SFDVKD. CDR3 length equals 17 residues. V was pared by 4 bases and J by 5 bases, with 10 bases of the junction left unmatched. The CDR3 sequence is CATSDELGTGKTGELFF. The DNA of the CDR3 is TGTGCCACCAGTGACGAACTAGGGACAGGGAAAACCGGGGAGCTGTTTTTT.

The chain carries TRBV6-2 or TRBV6-3 and TRBJ2-7; TRBD1 aligns across 10 bases. V trimming: 2 bases; J trimming: 6 bases; junction bases outside the gene matches: 16. The CDR3 length is 18 residues. Germline lookup yields CDR1 MNHEY and CDR2 SVGEGT. CDR3 coding DNA: TGTGCCAGCAGTTACGATCACGGGGACAGGGGCGCCGGGGGCGAGCAGTACTTC. Translated: CASSYDHGDRGAGGEQYF.

The gene calls are TRBV2 and TRBJ2-2; a possible D gene is TRBD2 (6 bases). CDR1 is SNHLY and CDR2 is FYNNEI in the germline V gene. There are 15 residues in the CDR3. V lost 4 bases and J 4 bases, leaving 13 bases between the germline ends. In DNA form, the CDR3 reads TGTGCCAGCAGTGCGGAGGAGGGCATCACCGGGGAGCTGTTTTTT. Its translation: CASSAEEGITGELFF. The full variable domain, rest sourced from reference TRBV2 and TRBJ2-2, is EPEVTQTPSHQVTQMGQEVILRCVPISNHLYFYWYRQILGQKVEFLVSFYNNEISEKSEIFDDQFSVERPDGSNFTLKIRSTKLEDSAMYFCASSAEEGITGELFFGEGSRLTVL.

The chain couples TRBV6-6 to TRBJ1-2; 8 nucleotides match TRBD1. The germline CDR1 and CDR2 sequences are MNHNY and SVGAGI (reference sequence). V trimming: 0 bases; J trimming: 8 bases; junction bases outside the gene matches: 5. The CDR3 is 14 residues long. CDR3 coding DNA: TGTGCCAGCAGTTACTCTCCGGACAGGGTCGGCTACACCTTC. This gives the protein CASSYSPDRVGYTF.